The subject of this entry is one TCR beta chain. Original handling: The authors estimated nucleated cell counts from reference gene primer amplification. Some clones are missing from TCRdb's copy, which holds only in-frame ones; the method was immunoSEQ multiplex PCR. The DNA was the basis for D and trimming; V, J and clone size are from that table. Among under 250,000 clones listed, 75% to 90% were seen once. The data belong to a study of blood T cell repertoires in COVID-19. In the study overall: T cells, B-cell-depleted T cells, or PBMCs supplied cDNA or gDNA.

The V gene end was trimmed by 1 base and the J gene end by 0 bases; junction bases not matched to a gene: 5. CDR1 is MNHNS and CDR2 is SASEGT in the germline V gene. The CDR3 has 16 residues. The rearrangement uses TRBV6-1 and TRBJ1-1; 7 bases align to TRBD1. The sequencing sample was made of peripheral blood. The receptor comes from a man aged 40-49 years with acute or convalescent COVID-19. Here the CDR3 DNA reads TGTGCCAGCAGTGAAGGACAGGGCTTCATGAACACTGAAGCTTTCTTT. It specifies CASSEGQGFMNTEAFF.